Listed here are 32 T cell receptor beta chains from one sample, sequenced in a study of blood T cell repertoires in COVID-19. Produced via immunoSEQ multiplex PCR; TCRdb's table is partial and in-frame only. This sample has about 57,000 clones; approximately 86% occur once, and the top ten carry under 25%. Sequencing input: peripheral blood. The receptors shown here come from a woman of 80 years or more with COVID-19, enrolled during active disease.

The CDR3 spells CASSYRGSTNEKLFF. As DNA, the CDR3 is TGTGCCAGTAGTTATAGGGGATCCACTAATGAAAAACTGTTTTTT. The chain carries TRBV19 and TRBJ1-4, with a possible D match to TRBD1 (5 bases). The V end lost 5 bases, the J end lost 2 bases, and 12 bases lay between the germline ends. Germline V gene data show CDR1 as LNHDA and CDR2 as SQIVND (reference sequence). The CDR3 covers 15 residues.

The chain carries TRBV9 and TRBJ1-4; D is possibly TRBD1 (6 bases). The CDR3 has 16 amino acids. The V end lost 0 bases, the J end lost 8 bases, and 17 bases lay between the germline ends. Germline V CDR1 and CDR2: SGDLS, YYNGEE. The CDR3 is CASSVAGGGSGEKLFF. The CDR3 DNA reads TGTGCCAGCAGCGTAGCCGGGGGGGGCTCAGGAGAAAAACTGTTTTTT.

The chain employs TRBV4-1 and TRBJ1-5; D is unclear. CDR3 size: 15 residues. Looked up from germline, CDR1 is MGHRA and CDR2 is YSYEKL. V was cut by 1 base and J by 4 bases, with 11 bases left in between. CDR3 sequence (DNA): TGCGCCAGCAGCCAAGGCCTAATATCGAATCAGCCCCAGCATTTT. Its protein product is CASSQGLISNQPQHF.

The V and J genes are TRBV5-1 and TRBJ1-2; D gene uncertain. CDR1 and CDR2 (germline): SGHRS, YFSETQ. Trimming removed 0 bases from V and 4 bases from J, with 10 bases in between. The CDR3 spans 14 residues. The CDR3 here is CASSLGAPRYGYTF. The CDR3 coding sequence is TGCGCCAGCAGCTTGGGAGCGCCGCGCTATGGCTACACCTTC.

The genes are TRBV20-1 and TRBJ2-1; the match to TRBD1 covers 11 bases. Germline V gene sequence: CDR1 DFQATT, CDR2 SNEGSKA (reference sequence). The CDR3 is 11 amino acids. The CDR3: CMGQGGNEQFF. The CDR3 nucleotides read TGCATGGGACAGGGGGGGAATGAGCAGTTCTTC.

V and J are TRBV20-1 and TRBJ2-5; D is perhaps TRBD2 (6 bases). The CDR3 is 11 amino acids. V lost 6 bases and J 4 bases, leaving 9 bases between the germline ends. Germline values: CDR1 DFQATT, CDR2 SNEGSKA (reference sequence). For the CDR3, the DNA is TGCAGTGCCCCGGGACTAGAGACCCAGTACTTC. Amino acid sequence: CSAPGLETQYF.

V is TRBV6-1 and J is TRBJ1-2; 9 bases are shared with TRBD1. This CDR3 comprises 15 residues. Unmatched junction bases numbered 1, after V lost 2 bases and J lost 0 bases. In germline, CDR1 is MNHNS, CDR2 SASEGT. The CDR3 DNA sequence: TGTGCCAGCAGTGAATGGACAGGGGCTAACTATGGCTACACCTTC. Translation gives CASSEWTGANYGYTF.

The chain employs TRBV25-1 and TRBJ1-2; the D gene is possibly TRBD1 (5 bases). Trimming stripped 2 bases from V and 5 bases from J, with 9 bases between. Germline V gene sequence: CDR1 MGHDK, CDR2 SYGVNS. The CDR3 consists of 13 residues. CDR3 residues: CASSETQAYGYTF. CDR3 coding DNA: TGTGCCAGCAGTGAAACACAGGCGTATGGCTACACCTTC.

This chain links TRBV7-9 with TRBJ2-5; D not certain. CDR3 size: 14 residues. The V end was cut by 1 base, the J end by 5 bases, with 11 bases between. The V gene's germline CDR1 is SEHNR and CDR2 FQNEAQ (reference sequence). CDR3 loop: CASSLVAAEETQYF. In DNA form, the CDR3 reads TGTGCCAGCAGCTTAGTCGCTGCTGAGGAGACCCAGTACTTC.

The rearrangement links TRBV5-1 to TRBJ2-3, with D hard to call. Trimming took off 3 bases at V and 1 base at J, with 6 bases between the two ends. Germline lookup yields CDR1 SGHRS and CDR2 YFSETQ. The CDR3 consists of 13 residues. The CDR3 DNA reads TGCGCCAGCAGCTCCCCCGGCACAGATACGCAGTATTTT. As protein: CASSSPGTDTQYF.

CDR3 amino acids: CASSYALTGVETQYF. CDR3 DNA: TGTGCCAGCAGTTACGCCCTGACAGGAGTAGAGACCCAGTACTTC. V and J are TRBV6-2 or TRBV6-3 and TRBJ2-5; TRBD1 is a possible D gene (6 bases). This CDR3 is 15 amino acids long. From germline, CDR1 is MNHEY and CDR2 SVGEGT. V dropped 2 bases and J dropped 4 bases, with 14 bases sitting between them.

V usage is TRBV2 and J usage is TRBJ1-5, with TRBD1 identical over 11 bases. Germline V gene sequence: CDR1 SNHLY, CDR2 FYNNEI. V gave up 10 bases and J gave up 2 bases; unmatched junction bases: 10. The CDR3 extends over 16 amino acids. For the CDR3, the DNA is TGTGCCACAAGGACAGGGGGCGGGGGAGGCAATCAGCCCCAGCATTTT. It translates to CATRTGGGGGNQPQHF.

The count of this clone is one. The chain is built from TRBV12-3 or TRBV12-4 and TRBJ1-1, with TRBD1 matching over 8 bases. V was pared by 5 bases and J by 3 bases, with 2 bases of the junction left unmatched. The length of the CDR3 is 13 residues. This chain's CDR3 is CASSLQGDTEAFF. In DNA, the CDR3 is TGTGCCAGCAGTCTACAGGGGGACACTGAAGCTTTCTTT.

This chain connects TRBV6-5 to TRBJ2-2, with 8 bases lining up with TRBD1. J was trimmed by 2 bases and V by 6 bases; bases with no gene match: 5. Germline assignment: CDR1 MNHEY and CDR2 SVGAGI. The CDR3 spans 15 residues. CDR3 amino acids: CASRVDRANTGELFF. The CDR3 bases are TGTGCCAGCAGAGTGGACAGGGCTAACACCGGGGAGCTGTTTTTT.

The V call is TRBV13, the J call TRBJ2-1; possible D gene TRBD2, 7 bases. CDR3 length: 16 residues. Germline V gives CDR1 PRHDT, CDR2 FYEKMQ (reference sequence). The V end was cut by 4 bases, the J end by 0 bases, with 13 bases between. The chain's CDR3 is CASSSGGRYSYNEQFF. The CDR3 DNA is TGTGCCAGCAGCTCCGGGGGGCGCTACTCCTACAATGAGCAGTTCTTC.

This clone has just one count. This chain's CDR3 is CSASRDRLAKNIQYF. CDR3 DNA sequence: TGCAGTGCTAGTCGAGACAGGTTAGCCAAAAACATTCAGTACTTC. The V and J genes are TRBV20-1 and TRBJ2-4; possibly TRBD1 for D (6 bases). This CDR3 is 15 amino acids long. Germline CDR1 reads DFQATT; CDR2 reads SNEGSKA (reference sequence). With 3 bases removed from V and 0 bases from J, the gap between germline ends came to 12 bases.

The CDR3: CASSLDSLTDTQYF. The DNA of the CDR3 is TGCGCCAGCAGCTTGGACAGTCTCACAGATACGCAGTATTTT. The chain recombines TRBV5-1 with TRBJ2-3, with D unclear. V dropped 0 bases and J dropped 2 bases, with 7 bases sitting between them. The length of the CDR3 is 14 residues. Germline CDR1 is SGHRS and CDR2 is YFSETQ.

This rearrangement joins TRBV5-1 to TRBJ1-1; 8 nucleotides line up with TRBD1. V was clipped by 5 bases and J by 1 base; unmatched bases: 4. The CDR3 has 14 amino acids. Germline CDR1 is SGHRS and CDR2 is YFSETQ. Written as DNA, the CDR3 is TGCGCCAGCAGATCCGGGACAGGGAACACTGAAGCTTTCTTT. This gives the protein CASRSGTGNTEAFF.

There are a few counts of this clone. The V gene is TRBV30, the J gene TRBJ2-2; 9 bases match TRBD1. Unmatched junction bases numbered 6, after V lost 4 bases and J lost 3 bases. Germline lookup yields CDR1 GTSNPN and CDR2 SVGIG (reference sequence). The CDR3 totals 15 residues. In DNA, the CDR3 is TGTGCCTGGAATCAGGGGACAGGGTACACCGGGGAGCTGTTTTTT. Protein sequence: CAWNQGTGYTGELFF. Using reference TRBV30 and TRBJ2-2 for the parts outside the CDR3, the full variable domain is SQTIHQWPATLVQPVGSPLSLECTVEGTSNPNLYWYRQAAGRGLQLLFYSVGIGQISSEVPQNLSASRPQDRQFILSSKKLLLSDSGFYLCAWNQGTGYTGELFFGEGSRLTVL.

V and J are TRBV5-5 and TRBJ1-4; D ambiguous. From germline, CDR1 is SGHKS and CDR2 YYEKEE (reference sequence). CDR3 length equals 14 residues. V shed 4 bases and J shed 9 bases, with 16 bases lying between them. CDR3 DNA sequence: TGTGCCAGCAGCCTCGCCTCTGGTGGGCAAAAACTGTTTTTT. This encodes CASSLASGGQKLFF.

The genes are TRBV23-1 and TRBJ1-6; D might be TRBD1 (6 bases). TRBV23-1 is given ORF status, its function remaining uncertain. Deletions cut 3 bases from V and 7 bases from J, with 13 bases between. CDR3 length equals 15 residues. CDR3 in amino acids: CASSHPGGGNSPLHF. The CDR3 coding sequence is TGCGCCAGCAGTCACCCGGGGGGGGGCAATTCACCCCTCCACTTT.

V usage is TRBV3-1 (or the pseudogene TRBV3-2) and J usage is TRBJ2-3; TRBD1 aligns across 7 bases. Germline assignment: CDR1 LGHDT and CDR2 YNNKEL (reference sequence). V was pared by 4 bases and J by 1 base, with 8 bases of the junction left unmatched. The CDR3 is 16 residues long. CDR3: CASSPQQGLGTDTQYF. The DNA of the CDR3 is TGTGCCAGCAGCCCACAACAGGGGCTGGGCACAGATACGCAGTATTTT.

The chain is built from TRBV6-1 and TRBJ2-3, with 11 bases that match TRBD2. Unmatched junction bases numbered 9, after V lost 3 bases and J lost 4 bases. This CDR3 is 17 amino acids long. CDR1 is MNHNS and CDR2 is SASEGT in the germline V gene. CDR3 DNA sequence: TGTGCCAGCAGTGAGGACCCACTAGCGGGGGTGCCAGATACGCAGTATTTT. Its translation is CASSEDPLAGVPDTQYF.

V gene TRBV2 combines with J gene TRBJ1-1; D remains unclear. Per germline, CDR1 SNHLY and CDR2 FYNNEI. The CDR3 runs to 12 residues. V lost 3 bases to trimming and J lost 3 bases, with 5 bases between them. CDR3: CASSDLYTEAFF. CDR3 DNA: TGTGCCAGCAGTGACCTCTACACTGAAGCTTTCTTT. The complete variable domain, with remaining parts taken from reference TRBV2 and TRBJ1-1, reads EPEVTQTPSHQVTQMGQEVILRCVPISNHLYFYWYRQILGQKVEFLVSFYNNEISEKSEIFDDQFSVERPDGSNFTLKIRSTKLEDSAMYFCASSDLYTEAFFGQGTRLTVV.

The chain uses TRBV15 and TRBJ1-5; TRBD1 might be the D (6 bases). CDR1 is LNHNV, CDR2 YYDKDF, per germline (reference sequence). V dropped 1 base and J dropped 4 bases, with 14 bases sitting between them. This CDR3 is built from 16 residues. CDR3 sequence (DNA): TGTGCCACCAGCAGAGGGTCAGGACAGCAAAATCAGCCCCAGCATTTT. Protein sequence: CATSRGSGQQNQPQHF.

This sequence joins TRBV9 and TRBJ2-3; a possible D gene is TRBD2 (6 bases). The germline V and J ends were trimmed by 4 bases and 8 bases, with 20 bases remaining between them. The CDR3 spans 15 residues. CDR1 SGDLS and CDR2 YYNGEE come from the germline V gene. CDR3 sequence: CASSTGTHGAGTQYF. In DNA, the CDR3 is TGTGCCAGCAGCACCGGGACTCACGGGGCCGGTACGCAGTATTTT.

The J gene is TRBJ1-2, the V gene TRBV7-2; maybe TRBD1 (6 bases). V was clipped by 2 bases and J by 4 bases, with 14 bases between them. The CDR3 totals 15 residues. Germline CDR1 reads SGHTA; CDR2 reads FQGNSA. The CDR3 bases are TGTGCCAGCAGCTTACGTCGTTCAGGGGTCTATGGCTACACCTTC. As protein: CASSLRRSGVYGYTF.

The chain carries TRBV30 and TRBJ1-2; D is uncertain. The CDR3 length is 12 residues. Trimming cost V 0 bases and J 14 bases, with 16 bases left between them. Looked up from germline, CDR1 is GTSNPN and CDR2 is SVGIG (reference sequence). CDR3 residues: CAWSVLFQAKTF. CDR3 sequence (DNA): TGTGCCTGGAGTGTACTGTTCCAAGCAAAAACCTTC.

J is TRBJ2-2 and V is TRBV7-2; 9 bases are a match to TRBD2. The CDR3 length is 16 residues. Germline-derived CDR1 and CDR2 are SGHTA and FQGNSA. V was pared by 3 bases and J by 5 bases, with 7 bases of the junction left unmatched. CDR3 sequence reads: CASSLGRAGGTGELFF. CDR3 sequence (DNA): TGTGCCAGCAGCTTGGGCCGCGCGGGGGGGACCGGGGAGCTGTTTTTT.

The chain uses TRBV18 and TRBJ1-2; TRBD1 matches at 11 bases. The germline CDR1 and CDR2 sequences are KGHSH and LQKENI. V lost 3 bases and J lost 4; bases outside the gene matches: 7. This CDR3 region has 16 residues. CDR3 coding DNA: TGTGCCAGCTCACCGGGGACAGGGGGATTTCGCTATGGCTACACCTTC. The encoded protein is CASSPGTGGFRYGYTF.

This chain uses TRBV3-1 (or the pseudogene TRBV3-2) with TRBJ1-3; 9 bases map to TRBD1. The CDR3 has 15 residues. Germline-derived CDR1 and CDR2 are LGHDT and YNNKEL (reference sequence). Trimming cost V 4 bases and J 4 bases; bases outside gene matches: 5. In DNA, the CDR3 is TGTGCCAGCAGCCGCGGGACAGGGACGGGAAACACCATATATTTT. As protein: CASSRGTGTGNTIYF.

The rearrangement uses TRBV29-1 and TRBJ1-2; D is possibly TRBD1 (5 bases). CDR3 length: 14 residues. Germline V CDR1 and CDR2: SQVTM, ANQGSEA. The V gene lost 3 bases and the J gene lost 4 bases, with 15 bases spanning the gap. CDR3 sequence reads: CSVERSGTSYGYTF. The CDR3 bases are TGCAGCGTTGAGAGGTCGGGGACTAGCTATGGCTACACCTTC.